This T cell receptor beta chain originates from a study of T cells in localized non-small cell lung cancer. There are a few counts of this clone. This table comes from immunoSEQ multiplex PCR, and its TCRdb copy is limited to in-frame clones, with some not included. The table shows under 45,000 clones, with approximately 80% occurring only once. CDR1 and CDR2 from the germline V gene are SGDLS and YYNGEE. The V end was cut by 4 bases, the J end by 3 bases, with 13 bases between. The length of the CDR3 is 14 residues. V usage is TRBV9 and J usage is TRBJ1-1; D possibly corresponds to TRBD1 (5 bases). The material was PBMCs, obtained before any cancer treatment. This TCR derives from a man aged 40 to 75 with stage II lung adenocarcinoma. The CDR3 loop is CASSLRQKDTEAFF. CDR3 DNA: TGTGCCAGCAGCCTTCGACAGAAGGACACTGAAGCTTTCTTT.